This T cell receptor (beta chain) is from a study of CD8 T cells in ankylosing spondylitis. Broader study findings: There were earlier reports of some motif variants in reactive arthritis synovial fluid and blood. Matched ankylosing spondylitis synovial fluid reportedly showed significant enrichment of disease-linked clones. Seemingly distinctive of ankylosing spondylitis blood was a TCR beta motif formed by eight highly homologous variants.

Making the TCR beta libraries involved quantitative 5'-RACE with molecular barcodes. TCRdb fed the 5' RACE reads into MiXCR, producing one record per CDR3 protein. The sample carries roughly 700,000 distinct CDR3 sequences, around 19% recorded once. A remark on this clonotype: The antigen is undetermined.

J gave up 0 bases and V 6 bases, and 5 bases lay outside the gene matches. The CDR3 extends over 14 amino acids. Germline CDR1 reads DFQATT; CDR2 reads SNEGSKA (reference sequence). This TCR was sampled from a male donor with ankylosing spondylitis. The sequencing sample was made of blood, either unsorted or a sorted T cell fraction (not recorded which). V usage is TRBV20-1 and J usage is TRBJ1-3; 7 bases are shared with TRBD1. CDR3 residues: CSATDRRSGNTIYF. As DNA, the CDR3 is TGCAGTGCAACGGACAGGCGCTCTGGAAACACCATATATTTT.